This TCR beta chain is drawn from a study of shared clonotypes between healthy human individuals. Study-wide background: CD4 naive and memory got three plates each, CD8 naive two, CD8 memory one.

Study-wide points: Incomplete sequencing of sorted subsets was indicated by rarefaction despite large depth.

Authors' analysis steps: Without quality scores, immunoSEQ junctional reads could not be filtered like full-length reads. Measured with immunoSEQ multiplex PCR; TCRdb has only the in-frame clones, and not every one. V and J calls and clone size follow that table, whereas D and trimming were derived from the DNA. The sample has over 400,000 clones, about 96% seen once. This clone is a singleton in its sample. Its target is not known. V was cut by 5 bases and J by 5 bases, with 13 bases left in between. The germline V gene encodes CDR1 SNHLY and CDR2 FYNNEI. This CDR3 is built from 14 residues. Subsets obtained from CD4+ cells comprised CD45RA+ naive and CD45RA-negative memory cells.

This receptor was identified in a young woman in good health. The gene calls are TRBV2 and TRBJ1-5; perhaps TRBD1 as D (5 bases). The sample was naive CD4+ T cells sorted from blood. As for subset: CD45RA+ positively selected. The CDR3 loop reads CASSLGPLHQPQHF. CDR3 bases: TGTGCCAGCAGTTTGGGGCCATTGCATCAGCCCCAGCATTTT.